Listed here are 22 T cell receptor beta chains from one sample, sequenced in a study of cytomegalovirus exposure and HLA in healthy donors. Vbeta (60) and Jbeta (13) primers were used in the PCR. Profiled with immunoSEQ multiplex PCR; TCRdb holds only in-frame clones, not every one. This table has around 86,000 clones, less than 8% appearing once. The sample was PBMCs. These receptors all stem from a man between 45 and 60 years old in good health and CMV-seronegative.

The rearrangement uses TRBV5-4 and TRBJ2-4, with 9 nucleotides matching TRBD2. J was trimmed by 4 bases and V by 0 bases; bases with no gene match: 2. The CDR3 has 15 amino acids. The V gene's germline CDR1 is SGHNT and CDR2 YYREEE (reference sequence). The CDR3 DNA sequence: TGTGCCAGCAGCTTGGGGGCGGGGGGGAAAAACATTCAGTACTTC. It translates to CASSLGAGGKNIQYF.

This clone turned up a few times. This chain connects TRBV6-1 to TRBJ1-4; possible D gene TRBD1, 5 bases. The CDR3 covers 16 residues. Trimming took off 0 bases at V and 4 bases at J, with 12 bases between the two ends. Germline lookup yields CDR1 MNHNS and CDR2 SASEGT. CDR3 coding DNA: TGTGCCAGCAGTGAAGCGGCGGGGGTGGGTAATGAAAAACTGTTTTTT. Encoded protein: CASSEAAGVGNEKLFF.

V usage is TRBV27 and J usage is TRBJ1-1; no clear D. The germline V and J ends were trimmed by 5 bases and 1 base, with 8 bases remaining between them. The CDR3 has 13 residues. Per the germline V gene, CDR1 is MNHEY and CDR2 is SMNVEV (reference sequence). This chain's CDR3 is CASSRYRNTEAFF. CDR3 coding DNA: TGTGCCAGCAGTCGCTACCGGAACACTGAAGCTTTCTTT.

This clone turned up a few times. CDR3 loop: CSVELLAGGLNEQFF. The CDR3 nucleotides read TGCAGCGTTGAACTTCTAGCGGGGGGGCTAAATGAGCAGTTCTTC. The rearrangement uses TRBV29-1 and TRBJ2-1; TRBD2 matches at 12 bases. The CDR3 has 15 residues. CDR1 SQVTM and CDR2 ANQGSEA come from the germline V gene. Trimming cost V 2 bases and J 7 bases; bases outside gene matches: 6.

The rearrangement links TRBV30 to TRBJ2-1; the match to TRBD2 covers 10 bases. Germline assignment: CDR1 GTSNPN and CDR2 SVGIG (reference sequence). V trimming: 2 bases; J trimming: 6 bases; junction bases outside the gene matches: 7. This CDR3 has 15 amino acids. The CDR3 DNA reads TGTGCCTGGAGTTTATCTAGCGGGAGTGGCAATGAGCAGTTCTTC. Protein sequence: CAWSLSSGSGNEQFF.

Only a few counts were recorded for this clone. The chain recombines TRBV9 with TRBJ2-1; perhaps TRBD1 as D (5 bases). The CDR3 loop spans 14 amino acids. The V gene lost 3 bases and the J gene lost 2 bases, with 9 bases spanning the gap. Per germline, CDR1 SGDLS and CDR2 YYNGEE. CDR3 nucleotides: TGTGCCAGCAGCGCAGGGTTTGCCTACAATGAGCAGTTCTTC. Translation gives CASSAGFAYNEQFF.

The chain links TRBV19 to TRBJ1-1, with 10 bases that match TRBD1. Germline V lookup: CDR1 LNHDA, CDR2 SQIVND (reference sequence). The CDR3 covers 13 residues. V lost 6 bases, J lost 5 bases, and 3 bases stayed unmatched. This CDR3 reads CASRDRGMTEAFF. As DNA, the CDR3 is TGTGCCAGTAGGGACAGGGGGATGACTGAAGCTTTCTTT.

V and J are TRBV10-2 and TRBJ1-6; D unresolved. Germline V gene lookup returns CDR1 WSHSY and CDR2 SAAADI. CDR3 length: 14 amino acids. Trimming stripped 8 bases from V and 7 bases from J, with 15 bases between. The CDR3 DNA reads TGCGCCAGCTCCCTTGAAGCTCGGAATTCACCCCTCCACTTT. Amino acid sequence: CASSLEARNSPLHF.

The J gene is TRBJ1-1, the V gene TRBV28; D call uncertain. The CDR3 has 13 amino acids. V gave up 5 bases and J gave up 3 bases, with 10 bases separating them. Germline CDR1 is MDHEN and CDR2 is SYDVKM. The CDR3 spells CASSSTLHTEAFF. CDR3 in DNA: TGTGCCAGCAGTAGTACATTACACACTGAAGCTTTCTTT.

This clone was seen a handful of times. This chain connects TRBV28 to TRBJ1-2, with D perhaps TRBD1 (6 bases). V gave up 6 bases and J gave up 5 bases, with 13 bases separating them. Germline V gene sequence: CDR1 MDHEN, CDR2 SYDVKM. The CDR3 is 13 residues long. DNA of the CDR3: TGTGCCAGCAGCTCAACAGGGCCGTATGGCTACACCTTC. This translates into CASSSTGPYGYTF.

The J gene is TRBJ2-1, the V gene TRBV2; D might be TRBD1 (5 bases). The CDR3 totals 13 residues. CDR1 SNHLY and CDR2 FYNNEI come from the germline V gene. V was pared by 5 bases and J by 7 bases, with 12 bases between. The CDR3 nucleotides are TGTGCCAGCAGTTCCGATCAGGGAAATGAGCAGTTCTTC. This translates into CASSSDQGNEQFF. Drawing the rest from reference TRBV2 and TRBJ2-1, the complete variable domain is EPEVTQTPSHQVTQMGQEVILRCVPISNHLYFYWYRQILGQKVEFLVSFYNNEISEKSEIFDDQFSVERPDGSNFTLKIRSTKLEDSAMYFCASSSDQGNEQFFGPGTRLTVL.

J is TRBJ2-3 and V is TRBV7-6; 14 bases are a match to TRBD2. The V segment lost 7 bases and the J segment 3 bases; nucleotides outside the gene matches: 12. Germline V gene data show CDR1 as SGHVS and CDR2 as FNYEAQ. The CDR3 runs 18 residues. The CDR3, as DNA: TGTGCCAGCATCCCGGGACTAGCGGGGGCCGCAAGGACAGATACGCAGTATTTT. Translated: CASIPGLAGAARTDTQYF.

The V call is TRBV5-6, the J call TRBJ2-5, with 12 bases matching TRBD2. Matching the DNA end better, TRBJ2-7 makes the J call doubtful. Per the germline V gene, CDR1 is SGHDT and CDR2 is YYEEEE. CDR3 length equals 18 residues. Written as DNA, the CDR3 is TGTGCCAGCAGCTTCCCACTAGCGGGAGGCTTATCAGACTACGAGCAGTACTTC. Encoded protein: CASSFPLAGGLSDYEQYF.

This sequence joins TRBV30 and TRBJ1-1; D is uncertain. The CDR3 runs to 12 residues. Germline V lookup: CDR1 GTSNPN, CDR2 SVGIG (reference sequence). Deletions cut 2 bases from V and 6 bases from J, with 10 bases between. The CDR3 loop is CAWSRGFAEAFF. In nucleotides, the CDR3 is TGTGCCTGGAGTAGAGGGTTCGCTGAAGCTTTCTTT.

Only a few counts were recorded for this clone. The V gene is TRBV6-5, the J gene TRBJ1-2, with D uncertain. This CDR3 spans 14 amino acids. Germline CDR1 reads MNHEY; CDR2 reads SVGAGI. Trimming removed 6 bases at V and 0 bases at J, with 11 bases between. The CDR3 DNA follows: TGTGCCAGCAGCAACGATCGGTCTAACTATGGCTACACCTTC. This translates into CASSNDRSNYGYTF.

The V call is TRBV28, the J call TRBJ2-3; D possibly corresponds to TRBD1 (6 bases). CDR3 length: 14 amino acids. Germline CDR1 is MDHEN and CDR2 is SYDVKM. The ends were cut back, 6 bases at V and 7 bases at J, with 17 bases in the middle. CDR3 DNA sequence: TGTGCCAGCAGGAAAAAAGGGACACGCAATACGCAGTATTTT. This gives the protein CASRKKGTRNTQYF.

The table lists this clone with a few counts. This chain joins TRBV15 and TRBJ1-1; 7 nucleotides align to TRBD1. V dropped 0 bases and J dropped 6; count of bases not matched to a gene: 13. CDR3 size: 17 residues. Looked up from germline, CDR1 is LNHNV and CDR2 is YYDKDF (reference sequence). CDR3 sequence reads: CATSRDRGTEVSAEAFF. CDR3 sequence (DNA): TGTGCCACCAGCAGAGATAGGGGGACAGAGGTGTCGGCTGAAGCTTTCTTT.

The V and J genes are TRBV5-1 and TRBJ2-3; 9 positions agree with TRBD1. This CDR3 is built from 15 residues. Germline values: CDR1 SGHRS, CDR2 YFSETQ. Trimming took 3 bases from V and 4 from J; bases not matched to a gene: 6. Here the CDR3 DNA reads TGCGCCAGCAGCTCGGGGGACAGGGTGGCAGATACGCAGTATTTT. Its translation is CASSSGDRVADTQYF.

This clone was seen more than once but under ten times. This chain links TRBV4-2 with TRBJ2-3; no clear D. V lost 1 base and J 4 bases, leaving 12 bases between the germline ends. CDR1 is LGHNA, CDR2 YNFKEQ, per germline. The CDR3 is 15 amino acids. The CDR3 DNA reads TGTGCCAGCAGCCAAGTTGCGGATCCATCAGATACGCAGTATTTT. Translation gives CASSQVADPSDTQYF.

This sequence joins TRBV5-8 and TRBJ2-7, with 7 bases fitting TRBD2. V dropped 1 base and J dropped 4; count of bases not matched to a gene: 2. CDR3 size: 13 residues. Germline-derived CDR1 and CDR2 are SGHTS and YDEGEE. CDR3 sequence reads: CASSLSGVYEQYF. CDR3 DNA: TGTGCCAGCAGCTTGAGCGGGGTTTACGAGCAGTACTTC.

Only a few counts were recorded for this clone. One end of the junction varies from germline; a read error may be responsible. The chain carries TRBV10-3 and TRBJ2-7; no definite D call. This CDR3 comprises 13 residues. The germline V gene has CDR1 ENHRY and CDR2 SYGVKD. The CDR3 DNA reads as TGTGCCATCAGTCAGTCTAGCTCCTACGAGCAGTACTTC. This gives the protein CAISQSSSYEQYF.

The V gene is TRBV4-2, the J gene TRBJ2-2; 9 nucleotides match TRBD1. Germline lookup yields CDR1 LGHNA and CDR2 YNFKEQ. With V trimmed by 1 base and J by 4 bases, 16 bases remained unmatched. The CDR3 sequence is 20 residues long. CDR3 in DNA: TGTGCCAGCAGCCAAGGGAACTTTATGGGGACAGGGCCTCTCACCGGGGAGCTGTTTTTT. Amino acids: CASSQGNFMGTGPLTGELFF.